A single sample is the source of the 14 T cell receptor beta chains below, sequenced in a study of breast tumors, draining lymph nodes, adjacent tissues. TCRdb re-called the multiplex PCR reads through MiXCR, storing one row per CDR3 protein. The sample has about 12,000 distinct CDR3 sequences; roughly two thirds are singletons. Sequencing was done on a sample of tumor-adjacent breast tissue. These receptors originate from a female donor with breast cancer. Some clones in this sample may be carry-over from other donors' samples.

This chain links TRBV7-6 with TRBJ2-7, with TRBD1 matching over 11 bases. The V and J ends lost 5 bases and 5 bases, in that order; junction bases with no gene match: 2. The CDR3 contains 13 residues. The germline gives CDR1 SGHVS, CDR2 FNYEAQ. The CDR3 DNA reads TGTGCCAGCAGCACGGACAGGGGGCACGAGCAGTACTTC. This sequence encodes CASSTDRGHEQYF. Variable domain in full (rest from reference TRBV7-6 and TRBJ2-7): GAGVSQSPRYKVTKRGQDVALRCDPISGHVSLYWYRQALGQGPEFLTYFNYEAQQDKSGLPNDRFSAERPEGSISTLTIQRTEQRDSAMYRCASSTDRGHEQYFGPGTRLTVT.

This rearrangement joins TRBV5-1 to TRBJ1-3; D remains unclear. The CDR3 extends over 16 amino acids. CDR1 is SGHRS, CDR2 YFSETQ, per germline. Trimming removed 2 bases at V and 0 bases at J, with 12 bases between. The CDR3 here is CASSLKQRSSGNTIYF. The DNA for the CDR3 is TGCGCCAGCAGCTTAAAACAGCGTAGCTCTGGAAACACCATATATTTT.

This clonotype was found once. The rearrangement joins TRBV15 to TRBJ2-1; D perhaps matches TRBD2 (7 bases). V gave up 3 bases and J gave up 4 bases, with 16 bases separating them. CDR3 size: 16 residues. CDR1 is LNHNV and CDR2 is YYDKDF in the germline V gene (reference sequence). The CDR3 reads CATSSRGSGKYNEQFF. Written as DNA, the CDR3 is TGTGCCACCAGCAGCAGGGGAAGCGGGAAGTACAATGAGCAGTTCTTC.

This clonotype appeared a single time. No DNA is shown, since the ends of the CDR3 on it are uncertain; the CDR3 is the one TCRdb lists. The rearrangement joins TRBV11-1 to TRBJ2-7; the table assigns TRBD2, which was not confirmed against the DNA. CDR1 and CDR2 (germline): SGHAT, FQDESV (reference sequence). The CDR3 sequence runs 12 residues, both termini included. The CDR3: CASSFGVGAQYF.

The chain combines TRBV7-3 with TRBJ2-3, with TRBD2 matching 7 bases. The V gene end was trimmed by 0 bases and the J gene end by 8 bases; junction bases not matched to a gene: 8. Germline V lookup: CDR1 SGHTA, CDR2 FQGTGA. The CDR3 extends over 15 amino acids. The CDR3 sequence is CASSLTRGGEATQYF. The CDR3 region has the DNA TGTGCCAGCAGCTTAACGAGGGGAGGGGAGGCTACGCAGTATTTT.

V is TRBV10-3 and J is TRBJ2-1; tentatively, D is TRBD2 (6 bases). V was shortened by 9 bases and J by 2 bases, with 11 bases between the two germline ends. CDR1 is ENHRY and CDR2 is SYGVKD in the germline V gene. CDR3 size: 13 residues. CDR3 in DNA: TGTGCCATGAGGCGGGATCCCTACAATGAGCAGTTCTTC. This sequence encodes CAMRRDPYNEQFF.

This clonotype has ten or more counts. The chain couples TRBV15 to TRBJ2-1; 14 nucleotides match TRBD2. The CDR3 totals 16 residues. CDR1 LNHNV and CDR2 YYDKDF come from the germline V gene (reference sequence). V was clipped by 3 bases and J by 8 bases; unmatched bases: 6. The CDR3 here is CATSSSGTSGSYEQFF. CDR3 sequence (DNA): TGTGCCACCAGCAGTTCCGGGACTAGCGGGAGCTATGAGCAGTTCTTC.

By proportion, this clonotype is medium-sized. The DNA of the CDR3 is TGTGCCAGCAGCTTAACTAGCGGGAGTGGTACCGGGGAGCTGTTTTTT. Translation: CASSLTSGSGTGELFF. V usage is TRBV7-6 and J usage is TRBJ2-2, with 11 bases fitting TRBD2. CDR1 and CDR2 (germline): SGHVS, FNYEAQ. This CDR3 contains 16 residues. Trimming removed 2 bases from V and 5 bases from J; junction bases left unmatched: 4. Combining the CDR3 with reference TRBV7-6 and TRBJ2-2 gives the whole variable domain GAGVSQSPRYKVTKRGQDVALRCDPISGHVSLYWYRQALGQGPEFLTYFNYEAQQDKSGLPNDRFSAERPEGSISTLTIQRTEQRDSAMYRCASSLTSGSGTGELFFGEGSRLTVL.

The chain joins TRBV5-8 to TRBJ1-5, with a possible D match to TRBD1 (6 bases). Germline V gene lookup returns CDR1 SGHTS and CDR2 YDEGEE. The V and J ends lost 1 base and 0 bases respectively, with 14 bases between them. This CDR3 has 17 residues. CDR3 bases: TGTGCCAGCAGCTTGAACAGGGCAGCAATTAGCAATCAGCCCCAGCATTTT. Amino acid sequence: CASSLNRAAISNQPQHF.

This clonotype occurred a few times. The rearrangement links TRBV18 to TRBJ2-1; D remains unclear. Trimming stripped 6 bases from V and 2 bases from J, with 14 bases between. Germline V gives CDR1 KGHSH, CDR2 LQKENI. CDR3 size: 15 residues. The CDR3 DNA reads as TGTGCCAGCTCGCCCCCTGGGCAGGCCTACAATGAGCAGTTCTTC. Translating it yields CASSPPGQAYNEQFF.

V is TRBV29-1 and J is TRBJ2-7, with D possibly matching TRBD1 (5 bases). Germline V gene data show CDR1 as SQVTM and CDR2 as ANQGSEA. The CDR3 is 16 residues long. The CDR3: CRPGQGSHASSYEQYF. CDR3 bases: TGCAGGCCAGGGCAGGGCTCCCATGCAAGCTCCTACGAGCAGTACTTC.

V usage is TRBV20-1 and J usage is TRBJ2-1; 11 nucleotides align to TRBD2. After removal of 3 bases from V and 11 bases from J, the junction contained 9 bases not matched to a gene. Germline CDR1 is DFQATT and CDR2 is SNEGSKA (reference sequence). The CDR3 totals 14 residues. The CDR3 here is CSASIAGGPGQQFF. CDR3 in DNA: TGCAGTGCTAGTATAGCGGGAGGGCCTGGGCAGCAGTTCTTC.

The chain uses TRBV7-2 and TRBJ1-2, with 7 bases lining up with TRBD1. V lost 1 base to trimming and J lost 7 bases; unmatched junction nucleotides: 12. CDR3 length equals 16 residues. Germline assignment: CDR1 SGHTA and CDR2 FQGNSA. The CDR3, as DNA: TGTGCCAGCAGCTTAGGATTTGGCAGGGGGTTTACTGGCTACACCTTC. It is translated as CASSLGFGRGFTGYTF.

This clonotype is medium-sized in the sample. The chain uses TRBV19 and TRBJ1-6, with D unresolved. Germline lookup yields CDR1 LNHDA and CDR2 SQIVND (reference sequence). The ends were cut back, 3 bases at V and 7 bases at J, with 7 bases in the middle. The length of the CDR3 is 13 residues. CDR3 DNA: TGTGCCAGTAGTATCGGGCGGAATTCACCCCTCCACTTT. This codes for CASSIGRNSPLHF.